The 26 T cell receptor beta chains below all came from one sample that was sequenced in a study of OX40 agonist ivuxolimab in advanced cancers. The library relied on the immunoSEQ multiplex PCR assay. TCRdb carries this immuneACCESS record with in-frame sequences only. Its versions omit some clonotypes, under half of them owing to an unresolved V gene in the studies checked, with the rest unexplained. For this sample the table gives under 85,000 clones, of which about nine tenths were detected only once. The biggest ten clones account for 0.76% of the sample. Here the sequenced sample was CD4+ or CD8+ T cells sorted from blood, taken in a trial of the OX40 agonist ivuxolimab. Source of these receptors: an adult with an advanced solid tumor such as melanoma, head and neck, liver or kidney cancer.

The rearrangement uses TRBV2 and TRBJ2-1, with D perhaps given as TRBD1 or TRBD2 (6 bases each). This CDR3 has 15 residues. Per germline, CDR1 SNHLY and CDR2 FYNNEI. Trimming took off 7 bases at V and 10 bases at J, with 23 bases between the two ends. CDR3 in amino acids: CASNRGGFRSIEQFF. CDR3 DNA sequence: TGTGCCAGCAACCGAGGGGGGTTTAGAAGCATAGAGCAGTTCTTC.

The rearrangement uses TRBV18 and TRBJ2-7; D is possibly TRBD1 or TRBD2 (5 bases each). Germline CDR1 KGHSH, CDR2 LQKENI. This CDR3 has 15 amino acids. Deletions cut 4 bases from V and 5 bases from J, with 18 bases between. The CDR3 region is CASSLRGPPGHEQYF. The CDR3 nucleotides read TGTGCCAGCTCACTTAGGGGACCCCCAGGGCACGAGCAGTACTTC.

The chain uses TRBV2 and TRBJ1-1; TRBD1 matches at 9 bases. Germline-derived CDR1 and CDR2 are SNHLY and FYNNEI. The J segment lost 8 bases and the V segment lost 7 bases, leaving 14 bases of the junction unmatched. The CDR3 is made up of 15 amino acids. The DNA of the CDR3 is TGTGCCAGCACGTCGATGCCGGGACAGGGAATCGAAGCTTTCTTT. Translating it yields CASTSMPGQGIEAFF. Full variable domain (outside the CDR3, taken from reference TRBV2 and TRBJ1-1): EPEVTQTPSHQVTQMGQEVILRCVPISNHLYFYWYRQILGQKVEFLVSFYNNEISEKSEIFDDQFSVERPDGSNFTLKIRSTKLEDSAMYFCASTSMPGQGIEAFFGQGTRLTVV.

This rearrangement joins TRBV6-6 to TRBJ1-2; D is perhaps TRBD1 (6 bases). V was cut by 0 bases and J by 2 bases, with 7 bases left in between. CDR3 length equals 14 residues. Germline V gene lookup returns CDR1 MNHNY and CDR2 SVGAGI (reference sequence). CDR3 residues: CASSYSRGNYGYTF. Here the CDR3 DNA reads TGTGCCAGCAGTTACTCGAGGGGGAACTATGGCTACACCTTC.

The J gene is TRBJ1-1, the V gene TRBV9; 8 bases align to TRBD1. The germline CDR1 and CDR2 sequences are SGDLS and YYNGEE. V trimming: 7 bases; J trimming: 5 bases; junction bases outside the gene matches: 10. The CDR3 is 14 residues long. CDR3 sequence: CASARGTGGTEAFF. The CDR3 DNA reads TGTGCCAGCGCTCGAGGGACAGGCGGGACTGAAGCTTTCTTT. The complete variable domain, with remaining parts taken from reference TRBV9 and TRBJ1-1, reads DSGVTQTPKHLITATGQRVTLRCSPRSGDLSVYWYQQSLDQGLQFLIQYYNGEERAKGNILERFSAQQFPDLHSELNLSSLELGDSALYFCASARGTGGTEAFFGQGTRLTVV.

This clone occurred once. This chain links TRBV7-2 with TRBJ1-5; D remains ambiguous. V was cut by 3 bases and J by 1 base, with 1 base left in between. The CDR3 has 12 residues. The germline V gene has CDR1 SGHTA and CDR2 FQGNSA. The CDR3 spells CASSFSNQPQHF. CDR3 coding DNA: TGTGCCAGCAGCTTCAGCAATCAGCCCCAGCATTTT.

In DNA form, the CDR3 reads TGTGCCAGCAGTGACAGACAGGGGAGTATGAACACTGAAGCTTTCTTT. This encodes CASSDRQGSMNTEAFF. V is TRBV27 and J is TRBJ1-1; 8 bases fit TRBD1. The CDR3 is made up of 16 amino acids. J lost 0 bases, V lost 5 bases, and 8 bases had no gene match. Germline V gene data show CDR1 as MNHEY and CDR2 as SMNVEV (reference sequence).

The chain links TRBV7-6 to TRBJ1-1; a possible D gene is TRBD1 (5 bases). The CDR3 is 13 amino acids. The V end was cut by 5 bases, the J end by 5 bases, with 12 bases between. The germline CDR1 and CDR2 sequences are SGHVS and FNYEAQ. CDR3 sequence (DNA): TGTGCCAGCAGCCGCTCCGGGACGACTGAAGCTTTCTTT. It translates to CASSRSGTTEAFF.

The V gene is TRBV7-3, the J gene TRBJ2-1, with D possibly matching TRBD1 (6 bases). The CDR3 loop spans 13 amino acids. The V end was cut by 6 bases, the J end by 8 bases, with 14 bases between. Germline-derived CDR1 and CDR2 are SGHTA and FQGTGA. CDR3 coding DNA: TGTGCCAGCAGGCCAACAGGGACCTATGAGCAGTTCTTC. It is translated as CASRPTGTYEQFF.

The gene calls are TRBV25-1 and TRBJ2-1; possible D gene TRBD1, 5 bases. Germline CDR1 MGHDK, CDR2 SYGVNS. V lost 1 base to trimming and J lost 3 bases, with 10 bases between them. The CDR3 length is 15 residues. CDR3 DNA sequence: TGTGCCAGCAGTGAATTCCAGGGTTACTACAATGAGCAGTTCTTC. Protein product: CASSEFQGYYNEQFF.

This clone was seen just once. The V call is TRBV29-1, the J call TRBJ1-2; no clear D. The CDR3 covers 14 residues. Trimming shortened V by 5 bases and J by 2 bases, and 15 bases separated the two germline ends. Germline values: CDR1 SQVTM, CDR2 ANQGSEA. CDR3 amino acids: CSVPKAGRNYGYTF. The CDR3 bases are TGCAGCGTTCCCAAAGCCGGACGGAACTATGGCTACACCTTC.

There are a few counts of this clone. The V and J genes are TRBV14 and TRBJ2-7; D is perhaps TRBD2 (5 bases). This CDR3 has 16 amino acids. In germline, CDR1 is SGHDN, CDR2 FVKESK. V dropped 1 base and J dropped 7 bases, with 20 bases sitting between them. The CDR3 reads CASSQARGLRASEQYF. DNA for the CDR3: TGTGCCAGCAGCCAAGCCCGGGGATTACGAGCTAGTGAGCAGTACTTC.

This sequence joins TRBV6-1 and TRBJ1-2; D possibly corresponds to TRBD1 (5 bases). The germline V gene encodes CDR1 MNHNS and CDR2 SASEGT. Between the trimmed V and J ends, which lost 5 bases and 4 bases, there was a span of 11 bases. The length of the CDR3 is 13 residues. CDR3 sequence reads: CASSIDSLYGYTF. In DNA, the CDR3 is TGTGCCAGCAGTATAGACAGTCTCTATGGCTACACCTTC.

This clone was recorded once. V is TRBV5-4 and J is TRBJ2-2; the D gene could be TRBD1 or TRBD2 (5 bases each). Germline lookup yields CDR1 SGHNT and CDR2 YYREEE (reference sequence). Trimming took 2 bases from V and 3 from J, leaving 11 bases between them. CDR3 size: 15 residues. In DNA, the CDR3 is TGTGCCAGCAGCTTCAGGCAGGGAGACACCGGGGAGCTGTTTTTT. Its translation: CASSFRQGDTGELFF.

This sequence joins TRBV6-6 and TRBJ2-7; TRBD1 aligns across 7 bases. J was trimmed by 6 bases and V by 2 bases; bases with no gene match: 7. CDR1 MNHNY and CDR2 SVGAGI come from the germline V gene (reference sequence). This CDR3 has 14 amino acids. This chain's CDR3 is CASSYTGVPGEQYF. The CDR3 coding sequence is TGTGCCAGCAGTTACACAGGGGTCCCGGGCGAGCAGTACTTC.

This clone was seen a handful of times. Additional DNA sequences in this sample encode the identical CDR3. The rearrangement uses TRBV7-6 and TRBJ2-1; TRBD1 agrees at 7 bases. With V trimmed by 1 base and J by 3 bases, 0 bases remained unmatched. CDR1 is SGHVS, CDR2 FNYEAQ, per germline. This CDR3 has 14 amino acids. CDR3 coding DNA: TGTGCCAGCAGCTTAGGGACAGGCTACAATGAGCAGTTCTTC. Residues: CASSLGTGYNEQFF. Full variable domain (missing parts from reference TRBV7-6 and TRBJ2-1): GAGVSQSPRYKVTKRGQDVALRCDPISGHVSLYWYRQALGQGPEFLTYFNYEAQQDKSGLPNDRFSAERPEGSISTLTIQRTEQRDSAMYRCASSLGTGYNEQFFGPGTRLTVL.

The rearrangement joins TRBV5-8 to TRBJ1-5; TRBD1 matches at 7 bases. V lost 2 bases and J lost 2; bases outside the gene matches: 7. The CDR3 length is 16 residues. Germline CDR1 SGHTS, CDR2 YDEGEE. The CDR3 region is CASSFDVGQGNQPQHF. CDR3 nucleotides: TGTGCCAGCAGCTTTGATGTCGGACAGGGCAATCAGCCCCAGCATTTT.

This chain joins TRBV19 and TRBJ2-1; 9 positions match TRBD1. Germline V CDR1 and CDR2: LNHDA, SQIVND (reference sequence). Trimming removed 3 bases from V and 2 bases from J; junction bases left unmatched: 17. CDR3 length equals 20 residues. CDR3 nucleotide sequence: TGTGCCAGTAGTATGGATCTAGACAGGGGGTTAACTAACCCCTACAATGAGCAGTTCTTC. It encodes CASSMDLDRGLTNPYNEQFF.

The CDR3 sequence is CASSVGGSTRYNEQFF. The CDR3 bases are TGTGCCAGCAGCGTAGGAGGGTCTACGCGTTACAATGAGCAGTTCTTC. The chain is built from TRBV9 and TRBJ2-1; D may be TRBD2 (5 bases). Germline loops: CDR1 SGDLS, CDR2 YYNGEE. V was trimmed by 0 bases and J by 4 bases, leaving 14 bases between them. The CDR3 covers 16 residues.

In its sample, this clone was seen once. V gene TRBV13 combines with J gene TRBJ1-1; D might be TRBD1 (5 bases). Germline V gives CDR1 PRHDT, CDR2 FYEKMQ (reference sequence). This CDR3 contains 16 residues. The V end lost 4 bases, the J end lost 0 bases, and 15 bases lay between the germline ends. This chain's CDR3 is CASSSIRWGVNTEAFF. CDR3 bases: TGTGCCAGCAGCTCCATCCGGTGGGGGGTGAACACTGAAGCTTTCTTT.

CDR3 DNA: TGTGCCAGCAGTTTCCCCGAGAGGTTTCGGTCCCAGCATTTT. Protein sequence: CASSFPERFRSQHF. This sequence joins TRBV28 and TRBJ1-5; no definite D call. Per the germline V gene, CDR1 is MDHEN and CDR2 is SYDVKM. The V gene lost 3 bases and the J gene lost 11 bases, with 17 bases spanning the gap. The CDR3 has 14 residues.

The CDR3 DNA is TGTGCCACCAGCAGAGATCAGGCAGGACTCACAGATACGCAGTATTTT. As protein: CATSRDQAGLTDTQYF. The chain joins TRBV15 to TRBJ2-3, with D possibly matching TRBD2 (5 bases). This CDR3 is built from 16 residues. Germline V lookup: CDR1 LNHNV, CDR2 YYDKDF (reference sequence). The V end lost 0 bases, the J end lost 2 bases, and 12 bases lay between the germline ends.

Regarding this clone: This sample also contains other DNA sequences that code for the same CDR3. V usage is TRBV10-3 and J usage is TRBJ2-2; TRBD1 aligns across 9 bases. The CDR3 is 13 amino acids. CDR1 is ENHRY and CDR2 is SYGVKD in the germline V gene. Trimming cost V 6 bases and J 5 bases; bases outside gene matches: 1. CDR3 DNA sequence: TGTGCCATCAGCGACAGGGGGACCGGGGAGCTGTTTTTT. Translated, it gives CAISDRGTGELFF.

The chain couples TRBV5-1 to TRBJ2-7, with TRBD1 matching over 8 bases. The germline V gene encodes CDR1 SGHRS and CDR2 YFSETQ. CDR3 length: 14 residues. J lost 6 bases, V lost 2 bases, and 7 bases had no gene match. CDR3 sequence reads: CASSLPSTGGEQYF. The CDR3 DNA follows: TGCGCCAGCAGCTTACCTAGTACAGGGGGCGAGCAGTACTTC.

This chain uses TRBV6-5 with TRBJ2-1; 11 nucleotides agree with TRBD2. J lost 6 bases, V lost 3 bases, and 4 bases had no gene match. This CDR3 is 15 amino acids long. Per the germline V gene, CDR1 is MNHEY and CDR2 is SVGAGI. The CDR3 DNA follows: TGTGCCAGCAGTTATCCGGGACTAGCGGTCAATGAGCAGTTCTTC. This translates into CASSYPGLAVNEQFF.

This chain uses TRBV10-1 with TRBJ2-7; a weak D match, TRBD2 (5 bases). CDR3 length: 15 residues. Germline values: CDR1 WNHNN, CDR2 SYGVQD (reference sequence). The germline V and J ends were trimmed by 4 bases and 4 bases, with 17 bases remaining between them. Written as DNA, the CDR3 is TGCGCCAGCAGTGTCGGAGGAGCAACGGGTTACGAGCAGTACTTC. Translated: CASSVGGATGYEQYF.